This TCR beta chain came from a study of blood T cells in healthy people across ages. Unmatched junction bases numbered 7, after V lost 7 bases and J lost 2 bases. The CDR3 runs 14 residues. Germline values: CDR1 MNHEY, CDR2 SVGAGI. Through a sample-barcoded 5' primer and a J-beta primer mix, a second PCR was run for roughly 7 to 12 cycles. TCRdb itself ran the 5' RACE reads through MiXCR, one entry per CDR3 protein. The table has 1.5 million to 2 million distinct CDR3 sequences, roughly two fifths seen once; the top ten hold 23%. The chain recombines TRBV6-5 with TRBJ1-1; 7 bases are shared with TRBD1. Sequenced: blood. The receptor was isolated from a human donor in good health. CDR3 DNA: TGTGCCAGCATCAAAAAGGGGGCAAACACTGAAGCTTTCTTT. Residues: CASIKKGANTEAFF.